The next 18 T cell receptor beta chains were all read from a single sample in a study of a mutant IDH1 vaccine in newly diagnosed glioma (dated by TCRdb to the early 2020s). Library preparation employed the immunoSEQ multiplex PCR assay. The source is immuneACCESS, and TCRdb retained only in-frame sequences with V and J called. Part of the clones is not carried over; for the studies checked, unresolved V genes explain less than half of this, and the remainder is unexplained. The sample contains approximately 52,000 clones, around three quarters of them found a single time. The top ten clones comprise 4.9% of the sample. No antigen is known for these receptors. This sample's time point label indicates: week 47, end of study. Every vaccine dose consisted of 300 ug of a 20-mer mutant IDH1 peptide in Montanide, administered subcutaneously together with topical imiquimod. Here the sequenced sample was PBMCs, taken from a glioma patient whose treatment included an IDH1 peptide vaccine. The receptors derive from a woman between 40 and 50 years old with glioma. Some clones in this sample may be carry-over from other donors' samples.

J is TRBJ2-3 and V is TRBV30; D remains ambiguous. Germline CDR1 is GTSNPN and CDR2 is SVGIG (reference sequence). The CDR3 runs to 11 residues. V lost 2 bases, J lost 5 bases, and 5 bases lay in between. Here the CDR3 reads CAWSMVDTQYF. The CDR3 region has the DNA TGTGCCTGGAGTATGGTAGATACGCAGTATTTT.

The chain has TRBV5-1 and TRBJ2-1, with TRBD2 as a possible D gene (6 bases). Trimming took 3 bases from V and 7 from J, leaving 17 bases between them. Germline lookup yields CDR1 SGHRS and CDR2 YFSETQ. The CDR3 totals 15 residues. CDR3 protein: CASSSYGGVENEQFF. CDR3 sequence (DNA): TGCGCCAGCAGCTCTTACGGGGGAGTAGAAAATGAGCAGTTCTTC.

The chain is built from TRBV7-8 and TRBJ1-2; D call uncertain. Germline CDR1 and CDR2: SGHVS and FQNEAQ. V lost 3 bases, J lost 5 bases, and 13 bases lay in between. The length of the CDR3 is 14 residues. CDR3 loop: CASSFDNFGYGYTF. In DNA, the CDR3 is TGTGCCAGCAGCTTCGATAATTTCGGTTATGGCTACACCTTC.

The chain employs TRBV15 and TRBJ1-2, with D hard to call. Per germline, CDR1 LNHNV and CDR2 YYDKDF (reference sequence). Deletions cut 0 bases from V and 5 bases from J, with 10 bases between. This CDR3 has 14 amino acids. CDR3 nucleotides: TGTGCCACCAGCAGAGATGTGGGTGGATATGGCTACACCTTC. Translating it yields CATSRDVGGYGYTF.

The CDR3 region is CASSLMGATYGYTF. The CDR3 DNA follows: TGTGCCAGCAGCTTAATGGGGGCCACCTATGGCTACACCTTC. The J gene is TRBJ1-2, the V gene TRBV7-2, with D possibly being TRBD1 (6 bases). V gave up 2 bases and J gave up 4 bases, with 11 bases separating them. The CDR3 consists of 14 residues. Germline V lookup: CDR1 SGHTA, CDR2 FQGNSA.

The V and J genes are TRBV28 and TRBJ1-5; D is unresolved. Germline V CDR1 and CDR2: MDHEN, SYDVKM. The CDR3 totals 12 residues. Trimming took off 2 bases at V and 7 bases at J, with 6 bases between the two ends. The CDR3 DNA reads as TGTGCCAGCAGTTTAACCAGCCAGCCCCAGCATTTT. Translated: CASSLTSQPQHF.

This chain uses TRBV6-1 with TRBJ2-5; D unresolved. Trimming cost V 1 base and J 5 bases, with 14 bases left between them. Germline V gene data show CDR1 as MNHNS and CDR2 as SASEGT. This CDR3 has 15 residues. The CDR3 loop reads CASSEEWGGRETQYF. In DNA form, the CDR3 reads TGTGCCAGCAGTGAAGAGTGGGGTGGTAGGGAGACCCAGTACTTC.

The chain couples TRBV18 to TRBJ2-1; 12 nucleotides line up with TRBD2. Trimming removed 6 bases from V and 5 bases from J; junction bases left unmatched: 5. CDR3 size: 15 residues. Germline loops: CDR1 KGHSH, CDR2 LQKENI. CDR3 residues: CASSPGLAGNNEQFF. CDR3 in DNA: TGTGCCAGCTCCCCCGGACTAGCGGGAAACAATGAGCAGTTCTTC. The full variable domain, with the rest looked up from reference TRBV18 and TRBJ2-1, is NAGVMQNPRHLVRRRGQEARLRCSPMKGHSHVYWYRQLPEEGLKFMVYLQKENIIDESGMPKERFSAEFPKEGPSILRIQQVVRGDSAAYFCASSPGLAGNNEQFFGPGTRLTVL.

This clone was seen more than once but under ten times. The chain employs TRBV6-1 and TRBJ2-1; 10 nucleotides align to TRBD1. J lost 8 bases, V lost 4 bases, and 5 bases had no gene match. The CDR3 is made up of 14 amino acids. The V gene's germline CDR1 is MNHNS and CDR2 SASEGT. The CDR3 protein is CASSGGQGSDEQFF. The CDR3 DNA follows: TGTGCCAGCAGTGGGGGACAGGGGAGCGATGAGCAGTTCTTC.

The chain couples TRBV19 to TRBJ2-7; 9 bases align to TRBD2. V gave up 6 bases and J gave up 0 bases; unmatched junction bases: 12. The germline CDR1 and CDR2 sequences are LNHDA and SQIVND (reference sequence). The CDR3 has 17 residues. The CDR3 loop reads CASRSAGGSLHSYEQYF. For the CDR3, the DNA is TGTGCCAGTAGGTCAGCGGGGGGATCACTACACTCCTACGAGCAGTACTTC.

This clone has just one count. This chain joins TRBV4-1 and TRBJ1-5; maybe TRBD1 (6 bases). The CDR3 loop spans 15 amino acids. V gave up 2 bases and J gave up 3 bases, with 11 bases separating them. Germline-derived CDR1 and CDR2 are MGHRA and YSYEKL. The CDR3 sequence is CASSQTDRSNQPQHF. In DNA, the CDR3 is TGCGCCAGCAGCCAAACAGACAGGTCCAATCAGCCCCAGCATTTT.

The V and J genes are TRBV6-5 and TRBJ1-4, with D uncertain. The V end was cut by 0 bases, the J end by 8 bases, with 13 bases between. CDR1 and CDR2 (germline): MNHEY, SVGAGI. The length of the CDR3 is 15 residues. CDR3 in amino acids: CASSYSPSGREKLFF. The CDR3 DNA is TGTGCCAGCAGTTACTCCCCGTCCGGGAGGGAAAAACTGTTTTTT.

V and J are TRBV5-1 and TRBJ1-4; 8 bases fit TRBD1. V lost 0 bases to trimming and J lost 8 bases; unmatched junction nucleotides: 6. The CDR3 is 15 residues long. Germline V gives CDR1 SGHRS, CDR2 YFSETQ. The CDR3 region has the DNA TGCGCCAGCAGCTTGGCCCAGGGGGCAGGAGAAAAACTGTTTTTT. Amino acid sequence: CASSLAQGAGEKLFF. Full variable domain (remainder filled in from reference TRBV5-1 and TRBJ1-4): KAGVTQTPRYLIKTRGQQVTLSCSPISGHRSVSWYQQTPGQGLQFLFEYFSETQRNKGNFPGRFSGRQFSNSRSEMNVSTLELGDSALYLCASSLAQGAGEKLFFGSGTQLSVL.

The rearrangement links TRBV5-1 to TRBJ2-7, with D perhaps given as TRBD1 or TRBD2 (5 bases each). Between the trimmed V and J ends, which lost 5 bases and 4 bases, there was a span of 19 bases. Germline V CDR1 and CDR2: SGHRS, YFSETQ. The CDR3 runs to 15 residues. CDR3 sequence: CASSLDGAGQYEQYF. CDR3 nucleotide sequence: TGCGCCAGCAGTCTGGACGGGGCAGGACAATACGAGCAGTACTTC.

V usage is TRBV19 and J usage is TRBJ1-1; perhaps TRBD1 as D (6 bases). V gave up 6 bases and J gave up 0 bases, with 14 bases separating them. The CDR3 has 15 amino acids. Germline CDR1 LNHDA, CDR2 SQIVND (reference sequence). CDR3 loop: CASRENGQLNTEAFF. In DNA, the CDR3 is TGTGCCAGTAGGGAGAATGGACAGTTGAACACTGAAGCTTTCTTT.

This chain uses TRBV5-6 with TRBJ1-3; unclear D gene. Trimming took 0 bases from V and 3 from J, leaving 4 bases between them. CDR3 length: 13 amino acids. The V gene's germline CDR1 is SGHDT and CDR2 YYEEEE. Here the CDR3 reads CASSLEGGNTIYF. The CDR3 DNA sequence: TGTGCCAGCAGCTTGGAGGGTGGAAACACCATATATTTT.

J is TRBJ1-6 and V is TRBV5-1; 7 bases line up with TRBD1. The V segment lost 1 base and the J segment 7 bases; nucleotides outside the gene matches: 5. The germline gives CDR1 SGHRS, CDR2 YFSETQ. This CDR3 region has 15 residues. CDR3 sequence (DNA): TGCGCCAGCAGCTTGAAGACAGGGAGCAATTCACCCCTCCACTTT. Its translation: CASSLKTGSNSPLHF.

The chain recombines TRBV7-9 with TRBJ2-7; unclear D gene. Trimming cost V 5 bases and J 5 bases, with 13 bases left between them. The germline CDR1 and CDR2 sequences are SEHNR and FQNEAQ (reference sequence). The CDR3 is made up of 13 amino acids. The chain's CDR3 is CASSKIGPHEQYF. The CDR3 DNA reads as TGTGCCAGCAGCAAGATCGGGCCCCACGAGCAGTACTTC.